This entry lists 8 T cell receptor beta chains sequenced from one sample in a study of blood T cell repertoires in COVID-19. Method: immunoSEQ multiplex PCR; TCRdb's copy keeps in-frame clones and lacks some. The repertoire holds 200,000 to 250,000 clones, with more than 85% as singletons. Material: peripheral blood. The source of these receptors is a man aged 60-69 years with COVID-19, enrolled during active disease.

The rearrangement uses TRBV12-3 or TRBV12-4 and TRBJ1-1; D may be TRBD1 (5 bases). The CDR3 totals 12 residues. The V and J ends lost 9 bases and 5 bases respectively, with 13 bases between them. CDR3 protein: CASCIGGTEAFF. The CDR3 nucleotides are TGTGCCAGTTGCATTGGGGGGACTGAAGCTTTCTTT.

The rearrangement uses TRBV4-1 and TRBJ1-6, with 7 bases matching TRBD1. Germline values: CDR1 MGHRA, CDR2 YSYEKL. The CDR3 length is 14 residues. Trimming removed 0 bases from V and 9 bases from J; junction bases left unmatched: 2. CDR3 nucleotides: TGCGCCAGCAGCCAAGAGACAGGGATTTCACCCCTCCACTTT. This encodes CASSQETGISPLHF.

The chain's CDR3 is CASSRQDRPPYEQYF. CDR3 bases: TGTGCCAGCAGCCGACAGGACAGGCCGCCCTACGAGCAGTACTTC. The chain carries TRBV14 and TRBJ2-7, with 7 bases that match TRBD1. CDR3 length: 15 amino acids. The germline gives CDR1 SGHDN, CDR2 FVKESK. Losses at the gene ends were 4 bases for V and 2 bases for J; bases not matched to a gene: 8.

The J gene is TRBJ2-7, the V gene TRBV5-5, with D perhaps TRBD2 (5 bases). Trimming shortened V by 0 bases and J by 5 bases, and 9 bases separated the two germline ends. This CDR3 comprises 13 residues. CDR1 and CDR2 from the germline V gene are SGHKS and YYEKEE (reference sequence). The CDR3 DNA reads TGTGCCAGCAGCTTGGCCTCGCGGGACGAGCAGTACTTC. It encodes CASSLASRDEQYF. The full variable domain, rest sourced from reference TRBV5-5 and TRBJ2-7, is DAGVTQSPTHLIKTRGQQVTLRCSPISGHKSVSWYQQVLGQGPQFIFQYYEKEERGRGNFPDRFSARQFPNYSSELNVNALLLGDSALYLCASSLASRDEQYFGPGTRLTVT.

This rearrangement joins TRBV19 to TRBJ1-5; D gene uncertain. Germline-derived CDR1 and CDR2 are LNHDA and SQIVND (reference sequence). CDR3 size: 13 residues. V was cut by 7 bases and J by 4 bases, with 11 bases left in between. The CDR3 here is CASNLGRNQPQHF. CDR3 bases: TGTGCCAGTAACCTTGGGAGAAATCAGCCCCAGCATTTT.

The chain recombines TRBV19 with TRBJ2-3, with TRBD2 matching over 15 bases. CDR3 length: 16 amino acids. The trim removed 7 bases at V and 5 bases at J, leaving 7 bases unmatched. The V gene's germline CDR1 is LNHDA and CDR2 SQIVND (reference sequence). The CDR3 region has the DNA TGTGCCAGTACCCCCCAGGGACTAGCGGGAGGAGATACGCAGTATTTT. This translates into CASTPQGLAGGDTQYF. The full variable domain, rest sourced from reference TRBV19 and TRBJ2-3, is DGGITQSPKYLFRKEGQNVTLSCEQNLNHDAMYWYRQDPGQGLRLIYYSQIVNDFQKGDIAEGYSVSREKKESFPLTVTSAQKNPTAFYLCASTPQGLAGGDTQYFGPGTRLTVL.

This clone showed up just once. The J gene is TRBJ2-2, the V gene TRBV19, with D tentatively TRBD2 (7 bases). The CDR3 spans 16 residues. V was trimmed by 7 bases and J by 4 bases, leaving 19 bases between them. CDR1 and CDR2 (germline): LNHDA, SQIVND (reference sequence). CDR3 sequence reads: CASTWGGQGGTGELFF. The CDR3 DNA reads TGTGCCAGTACTTGGGGGGGGCAGGGAGGCACCGGGGAGCTGTTTTTT.

The chain carries TRBV5-1 and TRBJ2-5; 8 positions agree with TRBD2. V shed 4 bases, J shed 2 bases, and the junction held 4 bases outside the gene matches. The CDR3 is made up of 14 amino acids. Germline CDR1 SGHRS, CDR2 YFSETQ. The CDR3 DNA sequence: TGCGCCAGCAGCCCCGCGGGGGGTCAAGAGACCCAGTACTTC. It yields the protein CASSPAGGQETQYF. Together with reference TRBV5-1 and TRBJ2-5, the CDR3 gives the full variable domain: KAGVTQTPRYLIKTRGQQVTLSCSPISGHRSVSWYQQTPGQGLQFLFEYFSETQRNKGNFPGRFSGRQFSNSRSEMNVSTLELGDSALYLCASSPAGGQETQYFGPGTRLLVL.